This T cell receptor (beta chain) originates from a study of molecular identifiers for immune sequencing clone quantification. Study-wide context: Four portions were sequenced after RNA from approximately 20,000 or 100,000 naive CD8 cells was split five ways in replicates.

This clonotype was seen many times. CDR3 length equals 17 residues. V dropped 5 bases and J dropped 0; count of bases not matched to a gene: 12. The germline V gene encodes CDR1 PRHDT and CDR2 FYEKMQ (reference sequence). MiXCR was run by TCRdb on the PCR reads, yielding one entry per CDR3 protein. The data show just over 35,000 distinct CDR3 sequences, less than 20% seen once. Naive CD8 T cells were FACS-sorted by CD8+CD4-CCR7+CD45RA+ markers. Sequencing was carried out using naive CD8+ T cells from blood, with Jurkat cell RNA spiked in. Subset specified: FACS-sorted CD8+CD4-CCR7+CD45RA+ naive T cells. The gene calls are TRBV13 and TRBJ2-7; 8 bases fit TRBD1. This TCR was recovered from a human donor in good health. Some libraries in this study had Jurkat cell RNA spiked in. DNA for the CDR3: TGTGCCAGCAGCCAGGAAGCGGGCAGGGGGCACTCCTACGAGCAGTACTTC. It codes for CASSQEAGRGHSYEQYF.